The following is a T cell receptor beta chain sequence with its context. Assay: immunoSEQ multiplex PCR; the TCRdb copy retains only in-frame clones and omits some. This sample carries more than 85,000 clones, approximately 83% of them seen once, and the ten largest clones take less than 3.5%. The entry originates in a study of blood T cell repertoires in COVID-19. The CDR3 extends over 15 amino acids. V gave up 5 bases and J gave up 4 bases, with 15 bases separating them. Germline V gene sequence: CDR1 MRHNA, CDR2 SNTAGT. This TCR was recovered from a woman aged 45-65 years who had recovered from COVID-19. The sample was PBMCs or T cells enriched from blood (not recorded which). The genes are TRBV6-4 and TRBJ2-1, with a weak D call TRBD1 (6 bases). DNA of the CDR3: TGTGCCAGCAGTACAGGGTTCGGGGTATACAATGAGCAGTTCTTC. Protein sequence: CASSTGFGVYNEQFF.